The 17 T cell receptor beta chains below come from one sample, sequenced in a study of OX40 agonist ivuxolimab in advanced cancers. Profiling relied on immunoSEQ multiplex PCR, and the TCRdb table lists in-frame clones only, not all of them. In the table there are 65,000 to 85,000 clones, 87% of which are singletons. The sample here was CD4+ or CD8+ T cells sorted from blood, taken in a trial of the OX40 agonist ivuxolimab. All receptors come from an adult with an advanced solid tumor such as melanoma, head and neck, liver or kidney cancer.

The chain's CDR3 is CASLLGASGPRGQFF. The CDR3 region has the DNA TGTGCCAGCCTTTTAGGAGCTAGCGGACCGAGGGGGCAGTTCTTC. V is TRBV7-9 and J is TRBJ2-1, with TRBD2 matching 7 bases. The CDR3 has 15 amino acids. The germline gives CDR1 SEHNR, CDR2 FQNEAQ (reference sequence). With V trimmed by 8 bases and J by 12 bases, 19 bases remained unmatched. The full variable domain, completed using reference TRBV7-9 and TRBJ2-1, is DTGVSQNPRHKITKRGQNVTFRCDPISEHNRLYWYRQTLGQGPEFLTYFQNEAQLEKSRLLSDRFSAERPKGSFSTLEIQRTEQGDSAMYLCASLLGASGPRGQFFGPGTRLTVL.

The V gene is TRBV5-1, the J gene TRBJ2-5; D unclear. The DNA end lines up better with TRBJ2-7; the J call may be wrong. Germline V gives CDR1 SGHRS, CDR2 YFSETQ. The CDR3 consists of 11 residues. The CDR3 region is CASSSTYEQYF. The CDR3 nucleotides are TGCGCCAGCAGCTCTACCTACGAGCAGTACTTC.

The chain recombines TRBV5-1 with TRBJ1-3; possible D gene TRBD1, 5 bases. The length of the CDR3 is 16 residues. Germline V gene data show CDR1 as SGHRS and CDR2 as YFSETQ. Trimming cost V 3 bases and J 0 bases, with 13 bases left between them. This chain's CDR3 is CASSSGGYASGNTIYF. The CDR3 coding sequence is TGCGCCAGCAGCTCGGGGGGATACGCCTCTGGAAACACCATATATTTT. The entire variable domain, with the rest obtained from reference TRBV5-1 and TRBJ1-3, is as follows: KAGVTQTPRYLIKTRGQQVTLSCSPISGHRSVSWYQQTPGQGLQFLFEYFSETQRNKGNFPGRFSGRQFSNSRSEMNVSTLELGDSALYLCASSSGGYASGNTIYFGEGSWLTVV.

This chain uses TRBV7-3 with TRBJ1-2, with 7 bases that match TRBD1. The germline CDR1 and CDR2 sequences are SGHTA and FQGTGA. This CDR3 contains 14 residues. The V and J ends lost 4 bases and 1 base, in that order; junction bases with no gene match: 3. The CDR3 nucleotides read TGTGCCAGCAGCTCGACAGGGATTAACTATGGCTACACCTTC. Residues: CASSSTGINYGYTF.

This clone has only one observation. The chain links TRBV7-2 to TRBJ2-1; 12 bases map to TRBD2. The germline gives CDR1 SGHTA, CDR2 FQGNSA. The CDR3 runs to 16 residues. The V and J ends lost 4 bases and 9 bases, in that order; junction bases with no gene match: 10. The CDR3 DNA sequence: TGTGCCAGCAGCTCCTTCACTAGCGGGGGGATTGCTGAGCAGTTCTTC. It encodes CASSSFTSGGIAEQFF.

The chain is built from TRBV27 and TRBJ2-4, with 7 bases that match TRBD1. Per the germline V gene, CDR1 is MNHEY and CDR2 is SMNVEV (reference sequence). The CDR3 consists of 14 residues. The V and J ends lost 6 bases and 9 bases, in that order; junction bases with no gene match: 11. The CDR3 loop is CASSSSGGEGIQYF. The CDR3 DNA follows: TGTGCCAGCAGCTCCTCAGGGGGAGAGGGCATTCAGTACTTC.

CDR3: CASSTTGESTDTQYF. In DNA, the CDR3 is TGTGCCAGCAGTACGACAGGGGAGAGCACAGATACGCAGTATTTT. The J gene is TRBJ2-3, the V gene TRBV28, with TRBD1 matching 8 bases. The CDR3 has 15 residues. J was trimmed by 0 bases and V by 5 bases; bases with no gene match: 4. Germline V gene data show CDR1 as MDHEN and CDR2 as SYDVKM.

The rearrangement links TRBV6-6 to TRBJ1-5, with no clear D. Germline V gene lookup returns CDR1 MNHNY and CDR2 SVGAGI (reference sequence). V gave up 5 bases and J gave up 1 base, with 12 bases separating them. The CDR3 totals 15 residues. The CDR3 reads CASSDAGKSNQPQHF. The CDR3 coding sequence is TGTGCCAGCAGTGACGCCGGAAAGAGCAATCAGCCCCAGCATTTT.

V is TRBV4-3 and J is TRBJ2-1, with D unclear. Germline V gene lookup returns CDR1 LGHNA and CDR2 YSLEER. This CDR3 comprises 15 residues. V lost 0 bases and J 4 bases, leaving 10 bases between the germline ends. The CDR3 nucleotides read TGCGCCAGCAGCCAAGATCGCAACAGTTACAATGAGCAGTTCTTC. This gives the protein CASSQDRNSYNEQFF.

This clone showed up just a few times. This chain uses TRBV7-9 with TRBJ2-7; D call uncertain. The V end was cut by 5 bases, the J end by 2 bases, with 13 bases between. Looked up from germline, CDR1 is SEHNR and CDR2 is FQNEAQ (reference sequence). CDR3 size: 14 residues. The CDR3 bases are TGTGCCAGCAGCCCCGACGGCCAGCCCTACGAGCAGTACTTC. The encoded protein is CASSPDGQPYEQYF.

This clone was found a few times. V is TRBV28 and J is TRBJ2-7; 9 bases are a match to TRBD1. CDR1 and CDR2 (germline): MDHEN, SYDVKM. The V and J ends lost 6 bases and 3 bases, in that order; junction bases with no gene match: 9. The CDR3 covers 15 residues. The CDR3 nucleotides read TGTGCCAGCAGCGAAGACAGGGGGATCGGCTACGAGCAGTACTTC. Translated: CASSEDRGIGYEQYF.

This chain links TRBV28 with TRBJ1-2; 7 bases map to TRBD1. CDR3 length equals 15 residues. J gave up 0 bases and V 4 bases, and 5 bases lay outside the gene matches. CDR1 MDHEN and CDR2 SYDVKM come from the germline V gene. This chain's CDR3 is CASSSSGGPNYGYTF. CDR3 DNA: TGTGCCAGCAGTTCATCAGGGGGTCCTAACTATGGCTACACCTTC.

The CDR3 is CASSQDSHRTKAFF. The CDR3 bases are TGCGCCAGCAGCCAAGATTCGCACAGAACAAAAGCTTTCTTT. This chain uses TRBV4-1 with TRBJ1-1; D gene unclear. Between the trimmed V and J ends, which lost 0 bases and 9 bases, there was a span of 14 bases. The CDR3 consists of 14 residues. In germline, CDR1 is MGHRA, CDR2 YSYEKL.

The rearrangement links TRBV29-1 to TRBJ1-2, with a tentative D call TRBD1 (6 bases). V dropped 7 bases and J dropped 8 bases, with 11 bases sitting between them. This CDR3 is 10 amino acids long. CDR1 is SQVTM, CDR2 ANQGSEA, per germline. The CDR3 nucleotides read TGCAGCGGCCGACAGGACGGCTACACCTTC. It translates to CSGRQDGYTF.

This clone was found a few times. CDR3 in DNA: TGTGCCAGTAGTATAGAAAGGGGAGACGAGCAGTACTTC. It translates to CASSIERGDEQYF. The chain employs TRBV19 and TRBJ2-7; either TRBD1 or TRBD2 may fit D (5 bases each). Trimming removed 0 bases from V and 5 bases from J, with 8 bases in between. The CDR3 spans 13 residues. Germline CDR1 is LNHDA and CDR2 is SQIVND (reference sequence). Using reference TRBV19 and TRBJ2-7 for the parts outside the CDR3, the full variable domain is DGGITQSPKYLFRKEGQNVTLSCEQNLNHDAMYWYRQDPGQGLRLIYYSQIVNDFQKGDIAEGYSVSREKKESFPLTVTSAQKNPTAFYLCASSIERGDEQYFGPGTRLTVT.

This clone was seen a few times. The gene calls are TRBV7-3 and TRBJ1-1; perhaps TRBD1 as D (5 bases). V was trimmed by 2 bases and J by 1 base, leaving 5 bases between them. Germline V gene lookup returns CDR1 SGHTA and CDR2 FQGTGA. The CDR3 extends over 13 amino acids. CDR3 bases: TGTGCCAGCAGCTTACAGGGGAACACTGAAGCTTTCTTT. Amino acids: CASSLQGNTEAFF.

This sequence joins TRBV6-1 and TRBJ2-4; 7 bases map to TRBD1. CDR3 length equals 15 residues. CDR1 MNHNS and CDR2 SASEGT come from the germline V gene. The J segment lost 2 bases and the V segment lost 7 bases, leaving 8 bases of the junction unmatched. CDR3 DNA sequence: TGTGCCAGCAAGGACAGGAACGGTTCCAAAAACATTCAGTACTTC. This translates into CASKDRNGSKNIQYF.